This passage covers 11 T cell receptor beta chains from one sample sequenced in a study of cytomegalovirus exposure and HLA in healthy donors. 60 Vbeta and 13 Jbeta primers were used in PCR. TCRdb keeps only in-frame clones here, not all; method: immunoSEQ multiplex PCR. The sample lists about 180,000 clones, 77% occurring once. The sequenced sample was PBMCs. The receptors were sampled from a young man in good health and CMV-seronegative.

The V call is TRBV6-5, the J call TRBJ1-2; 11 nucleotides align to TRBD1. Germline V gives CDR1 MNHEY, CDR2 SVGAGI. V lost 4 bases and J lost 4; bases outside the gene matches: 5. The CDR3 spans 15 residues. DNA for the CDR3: TGTGCCAGCAGTTCTCCGGGACAGGGGGTCTATGGCTACACCTTC. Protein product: CASSSPGQGVYGYTF.

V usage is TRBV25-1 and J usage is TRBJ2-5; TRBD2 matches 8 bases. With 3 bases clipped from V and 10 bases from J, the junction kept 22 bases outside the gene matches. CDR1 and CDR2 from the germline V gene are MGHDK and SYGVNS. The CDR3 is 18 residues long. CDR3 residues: CASSEGTASGSGGRYQYF. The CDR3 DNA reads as TGTGCCAGCAGTGAGGGGACCGCCTCGGGGAGCGGGGGTCGGTACCAGTACTTC.

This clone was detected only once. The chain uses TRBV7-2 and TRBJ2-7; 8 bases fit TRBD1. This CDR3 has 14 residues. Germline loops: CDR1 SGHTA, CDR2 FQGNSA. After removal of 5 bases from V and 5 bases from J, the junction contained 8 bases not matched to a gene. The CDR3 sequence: CASSLAGGGNEQYF. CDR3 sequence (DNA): TGTGCCAGCAGCCTGGCAGGGGGCGGGAACGAGCAGTACTTC.

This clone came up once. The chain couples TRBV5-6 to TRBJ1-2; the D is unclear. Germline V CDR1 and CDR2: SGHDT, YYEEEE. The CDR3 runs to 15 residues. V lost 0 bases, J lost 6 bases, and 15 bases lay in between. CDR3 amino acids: CASSLVFSGGNGYTF. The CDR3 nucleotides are TGTGCCAGCAGCTTGGTCTTTAGCGGCGGTAATGGCTACACCTTC.

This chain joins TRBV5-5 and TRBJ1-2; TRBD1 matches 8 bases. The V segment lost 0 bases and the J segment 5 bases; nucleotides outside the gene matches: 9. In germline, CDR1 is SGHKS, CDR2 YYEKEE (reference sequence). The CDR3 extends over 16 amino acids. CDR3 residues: CASSLAPQGAVYGYTF. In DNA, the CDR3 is TGTGCCAGCAGCTTGGCCCCCCAGGGGGCGGTGTATGGCTACACCTTC. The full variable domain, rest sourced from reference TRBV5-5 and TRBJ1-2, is DAGVTQSPTHLIKTRGQQVTLRCSPISGHKSVSWYQQVLGQGPQFIFQYYEKEERGRGNFPDRFSARQFPNYSSELNVNALLLGDSALYLCASSLAPQGAVYGYTFGSGTRLTVV.

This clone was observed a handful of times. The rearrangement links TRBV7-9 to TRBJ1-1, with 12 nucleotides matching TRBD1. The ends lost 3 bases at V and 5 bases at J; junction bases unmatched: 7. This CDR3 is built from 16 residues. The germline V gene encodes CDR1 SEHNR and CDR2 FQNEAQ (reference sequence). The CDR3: CASSFGDRGRRTEAFF. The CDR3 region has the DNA TGTGCCAGCAGCTTCGGGGACAGGGGGCGTCGGACTGAAGCTTTCTTT.

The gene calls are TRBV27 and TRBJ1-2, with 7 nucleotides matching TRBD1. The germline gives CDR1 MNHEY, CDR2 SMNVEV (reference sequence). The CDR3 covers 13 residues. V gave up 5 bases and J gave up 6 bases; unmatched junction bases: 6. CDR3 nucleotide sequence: TGTGCCAGCAGTCCCTGGACAGGCAATGGCTACACCTTC. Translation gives CASSPWTGNGYTF.

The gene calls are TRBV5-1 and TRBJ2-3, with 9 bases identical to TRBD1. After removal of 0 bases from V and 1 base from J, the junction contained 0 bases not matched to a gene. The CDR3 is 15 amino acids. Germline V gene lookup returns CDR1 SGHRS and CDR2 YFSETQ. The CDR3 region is CASSLGQGGTDTQYF. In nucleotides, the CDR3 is TGCGCCAGCAGCTTGGGACAGGGGGGCACAGATACGCAGTATTTT.

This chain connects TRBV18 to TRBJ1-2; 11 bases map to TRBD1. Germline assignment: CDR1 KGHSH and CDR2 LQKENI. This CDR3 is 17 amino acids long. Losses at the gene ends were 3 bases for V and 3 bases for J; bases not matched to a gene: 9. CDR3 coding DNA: TGTGCCAGCTCACCTAACCTAGGACAGGGGGCCTACTATGGCTACACCTTC. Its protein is CASSPNLGQGAYYGYTF.

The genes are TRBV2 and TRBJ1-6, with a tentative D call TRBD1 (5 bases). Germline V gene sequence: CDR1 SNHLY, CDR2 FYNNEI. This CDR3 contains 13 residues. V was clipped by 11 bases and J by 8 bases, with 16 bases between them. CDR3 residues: CAGGRWEYSPLHF. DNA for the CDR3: TGTGCCGGGGGGAGGTGGGAATATTCACCCCTCCACTTT.

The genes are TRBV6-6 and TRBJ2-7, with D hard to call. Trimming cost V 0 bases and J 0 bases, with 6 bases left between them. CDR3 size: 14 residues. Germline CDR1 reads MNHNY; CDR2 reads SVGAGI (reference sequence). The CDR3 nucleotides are TGTGCCAGCAGTTACTCGTGGAGCTCCTACGAGCAGTACTTC. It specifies CASSYSWSSYEQYF.